Listed below are T cell receptor beta chains from one sample, sequenced in a study of blood T cells in healthy people across ages. MiXCR was run by TCRdb on the 5' RACE reads, yielding one entry per CDR3 protein. The sample consists of 550,000 to 600,000 distinct CDR3 sequences, 47% of them appearing once. The sample was blood. Receptors originate from a man older than 75 in good health. Each CDR3 is given with its conserved first and last residue. Fields, in order: D gene, J gene, clone size, V gene, CDR3 protein, CDR3 DNA. D genes are given only for firm matches. Rows may omit the clone size; those that give it use once, few, many or a size class.

D: TRBD2; J: TRBJ2-1; size: NA; V: TRBV7-9; CDR3: CASSLASGRTNEQFF; DNA: TGTGCCAGCAGCTTAGCTAGCGGGAGAACCAATGAGCAGTTCTTC
D: TRBD2; J: TRBJ2-3; size: NA; V: TRBV7-3; CDR3: CASSPSGSEGWDTQYF; DNA: TGTGCCAGCAGCCCTAGCGGGAGTGAGGGATGGGATACGCAGTATTTT
D: NA; J: TRBJ1-4; size: NA; V: TRBV6-2/TRBV6-3; CDR3: CASSYSIATNEKLFF; DNA: TGTGCCAGCAGTTACTCGATTGCAACTAATGAAAAACTGTTTTTT
D: NA; J: TRBJ2-3; size: NA; V: TRBV6-1; CDR3: CASSEVPGRADTQYF; DNA: TGTGCCAGCAGTGAAGTCCCGGGTCGCGCAGATACGCAGTATTTT
D: TRBD1; J: TRBJ1-1; size: NA; V: TRBV29-1; CDR3: CSVQTGRTAEAFF; DNA: TGCAGCGTTCAGACAGGGCGGACGGCTGAAGCTTTCTTT
D: TRBD1; J: TRBJ1-2; size: NA; V: TRBV7-2; CDR3: CASSLAGTGGGYTF; DNA: TGTGCCAGCAGCTTAGCTGGGACAGGGGGTGGCTACACCTTC
D: NA; J: TRBJ2-7; size: few; V: TRBV7-9; CDR3: CASSRFTGDEQYF; DNA: TGTGCCAGCAGCCGATTTACGGGGGACGAGCAGTACTTC
D: TRBD2; J: TRBJ2-1; size: few; V: TRBV12-3/TRBV12-4; CDR3: CASSPGLAGAVEQFF; DNA: TGTGCCAGCAGCCCGGGACTAGCGGGAGCTGTTGAGCAGTTCTTC
D: TRBD2; J: TRBJ2-7; size: NA; V: TRBV7-2; CDR3: CASRPGLLSYEQYF; DNA: TGTGCCAGCAGACCGGGACTATTGTCCTACGAGCAGTACTTC
D: TRBD2; J: TRBJ2-1; size: NA; V: TRBV10-3; CDR3: CAISGTSGTGDEQFF; DNA: TGTGCCATCAGTGGGACTAGCGGGACTGGGGATGAGCAGTTCTTC
D: NA; J: TRBJ1-3; size: NA; V: TRBV5-1; CDR3: CASTPGDPGNTIYF; DNA: TGCGCCAGCACCCCGGGGGATCCTGGAAACACCATATATTTT
D: NA; J: TRBJ2-7; size: NA; V: TRBV20-1; CDR3: CSARATAEQYF; DNA: TGCAGTGCTAGAGCGACAGCTGAGCAGTACTTC
D: NA; J: TRBJ2-3; size: few; V: TRBV7-3; CDR3: CASSRAARGTDTQYF; DNA: TGTGCCAGCAGCCGCGCGGCGCGGGGCACAGATACGCAGTATTTT
D: NA; J: TRBJ2-1; size: NA; V: TRBV6-1; CDR3: CASSRTGGMGSYNEQFF; DNA: TGTGCCAGCAGTCGGACTGGCGGGATGGGCTCCTACAATGAGCAGTTCTTC
D: NA; J: TRBJ2-1; size: NA; V: TRBV5-1; CDR3: CASSPGRGVLNEQFF; DNA: TGCGCCAGCAGCCCGGGGCGGGGCGTTCTTAATGAGCAGTTCTTC
D: TRBD2; J: TRBJ2-7; size: NA; V: TRBV7-2; CDR3: CASSLATSGRFYEQYF; DNA: TGTGCCAGCAGCTTAGCGACTAGCGGGAGATTCTACGAGCAGTACTTC
D: NA; J: TRBJ2-1; size: NA; V: TRBV29-1; CDR3: CSAGERRGSNEQFF; DNA: TGCAGCGCAGGGGAACGCAGGGGCAGCAATGAGCAGTTCTTC
D: TRBD2; J: TRBJ2-1; size: once; V: TRBV6-2/TRBV6-3; CDR3: CASSPRLAVTTYNEQFF; DNA: TGTGCCAGCAGTCCAAGACTAGCGGTGACGACTTACAATGAGCAGTTCTTC
D: NA; J: TRBJ2-2; size: NA; V: TRBV29-1; CDR3: CSVANRDTGELFF; DNA: TGCAGCGTTGCAAATCGGGATACCGGGGAGCTGTTTTTT
D: NA; J: TRBJ2-5; size: NA; V: TRBV7-7; CDR3: CASSPMDGESGTQYF; DNA: TGTGCTAGCAGCCCTATGGACGGGGAGTCCGGGACCCAGTACTTC
D: NA; J: TRBJ2-1; size: many; V: TRBV6-5; CDR3: CASSYSGRRIEVLFF; DNA: TGTGCCAGCAGTTACTCGGGCCGGCGGATTGAGGTTCTGTTCTTC
D: NA; J: TRBJ2-3; size: few; V: TRBV7-9; CDR3: CASSLSLADTQYF; DNA: TGTGCCAGCAGCTTATCTTTGGCAGATACGCAGTATTTT
D: TRBD1; J: TRBJ1-2; size: NA; V: TRBV6-2/TRBV6-3; CDR3: CASRTQGKIFYGYTF; DNA: TGTGCCAGCAGGACACAGGGGAAGATCTTCTATGGCTACACCTTC
D: NA; J: TRBJ2-5; size: NA; V: TRBV12-3/TRBV12-4; CDR3: CASSIDSYQETQYF; DNA: TGTGCCAGCAGTATAGACAGCTACCAAGAGACCCAGTACTTC
D: NA; J: TRBJ2-5; size: NA; V: TRBV6-4; CDR3: CASSAPGPQRETQYF; DNA: TGTGCCAGCAGTGCCCCGGGACCCCAACGGGAGACCCAGTACTTC
D: TRBD1; J: TRBJ1-2; size: NA; V: TRBV15; CDR3: CATSSGGQARNYGYTF; DNA: TGTGCCACCAGCAGTGGAGGACAGGCCAGAAACTATGGCTACACCTTC
D: NA; J: TRBJ2-3; size: NA; V: TRBV20-1; CDR3: CSANRRNTDTQYF; DNA: TGCAGTGCTAACCGGCGGAACACAGATACGCAGTATTTT
D: NA; J: TRBJ2-3; size: NA; V: TRBV7-2; CDR3: CASSFSGTFFTDTQYF; DNA: TGTGCCAGCAGCTTTTCAGGGACCTTTTTCACAGATACGCAGTATTTT
D: TRBD1; J: TRBJ1-4; size: many; V: TRBV6-1; CDR3: CASRDQDRGYEKLFF; DNA: TGTGCCAGCAGAGATCAAGACAGGGGGTACGAAAAACTGTTTTTT
D: TRBD1; J: TRBJ2-2; size: NA; V: TRBV12-3/TRBV12-4; CDR3: CASIKHARGLYTGELFF; DNA: TGTGCCAGCATTAAACATGCGAGGGGGCTTTACACCGGGGAGCTGTTTTTT
D: NA; J: TRBJ2-2; size: NA; V: TRBV15; CDR3: CATSRGGTNTGELFF; DNA: TGTGCCACCAGCAGGGGCGGCACGAACACCGGGGAGCTGTTTTTT
D: NA; J: TRBJ2-3; size: NA; V: TRBV7-2; CDR3: CASSLGDLRMSDTQYF; DNA: TGTGCCAGCAGCTTAGGGGACCTCCGAATGAGCGATACGCAGTATTTT
D: NA; J: TRBJ2-6; size: few; V: TRBV29-1; CDR3: CSVGAAAKPGANVLTF; DNA: TGCAGCGTTGGGGCAGCGGCTAAACCTGGGGCCAACGTCCTGACTTTC
D: NA; J: TRBJ1-1; size: NA; V: TRBV20-1; CDR3: CSARGGRPTREAFF; DNA: TGCAGTGCTAGAGGGGGACGTCCCACAAGGGAAGCTTTCTTT
D: TRBD1; J: TRBJ1-4; size: NA; V: TRBV7-9; CDR3: CASSLQQGADEKLFF; DNA: TGTGCCAGCAGCTTACAACAGGGGGCAGACGAAAAACTGTTTTTT
D: NA; J: TRBJ2-2; size: NA; V: TRBV29-1; CDR3: CSVDKDTGELFF; DNA: TGCAGCGTTGATAAGGACACCGGGGAGCTGTTTTTT
D: NA; J: TRBJ2-1; size: NA; V: TRBV3-1; CDR3: CASSQGPRGSDEQFF; DNA: TGTGCCAGCAGCCAAGGTCCCCGTGGTAGCGACGAGCAGTTCTTC
D: NA; J: TRBJ2-6; size: NA; V: TRBV6-6; CDR3: CANSYPDAAGANVLTF; DNA: TGTGCCAACAGCTACCCAGACGCCGCCGGGGCCAACGTCCTGACTTTC
D: NA; J: TRBJ2-3; size: few; V: TRBV11-2; CDR3: CASSLGRGRRSDTQYF; DNA: TGTGCCAGCAGCCTTGGGCGGGGGCGACGCTCAGATACGCAGTATTTT
D: NA; J: TRBJ2-1; size: NA; V: TRBV12-3/TRBV12-4; CDR3: CTSSLRGVGYNEQFF; DNA: TGTACCAGCAGTTTAAGAGGGGTTGGATACAATGAGCAGTTCTTC
D: NA; J: TRBJ1-5; size: NA; V: TRBV30; CDR3: CAWSVRGLPQHF; DNA: TGTGCCTGGAGTGTTAGGGGGTTGCCCCAGCATTTT
D: NA; J: TRBJ2-3; size: once; V: TRBV7-2; CDR3: CASSFLWADTQYF; DNA: TGTGCCAGCAGCTTTCTGTGGGCAGATACGCAGTATTTT
D: NA; J: TRBJ2-6; size: NA; V: TRBV5-1; CDR3: CATQTGVSSGANVLTF; DNA: TGCGCCACCCAGACGGGGGTATCCTCTGGGGCCAACGTCCTGACTTTC
D: NA; J: TRBJ2-2; size: NA; V: TRBV7-3; CDR3: CASSPQAYTGELFF; DNA: TGTGCCAGCAGCCCACAGGCTTACACCGGGGAGCTGTTTTTT
D: TRBD2; J: TRBJ2-1; size: NA; V: TRBV6-5; CDR3: CASSFELARGPGVGEQFF; DNA: TGTGCCAGCAGTTTCGAACTAGCGAGGGGTCCTGGGGTGGGTGAGCAGTTCTTC
D: NA; J: TRBJ2-1; size: few; V: TRBV20-1; CDR3: CSARDRLARDEQFF; DNA: TGCAGTGCTAGAGATCGGCTAGCCAGGGATGAGCAGTTCTTC
D: NA; J: TRBJ2-3; size: NA; V: TRBV7-9; CDR3: CAGSPGTANTDTQYF; DNA: TGTGCCGGCAGCCCTGGGACGGCGAACACAGATACGCAGTATTTT
D: NA; J: TRBJ1-2; size: many; V: TRBV6-5; CDR3: CASTIRLGVGYGYTF; DNA: TGTGCCAGCACCATACGACTCGGGGTGGGCTATGGCTACACCTTC